This T cell receptor (beta chain) derives from a study of blood T cell repertoires in COVID-19. The CDR3 is 13 residues long. Germline CDR1 and CDR2: MGHRA and YSYEKL. J gave up 3 bases and V 4 bases, and 0 bases lay outside the gene matches. Sequencing used immunoSEQ multiplex PCR; TCRdb keeps in-frame clones, though not all of them. The table shows about 200,000 clones, with 70% to 90% occurring only once. J is TRBJ2-7 and V is TRBV4-1, with 10 nucleotides matching TRBD1. Sequencing input: peripheral blood. The clonotype comes from a woman at least 80 years old with acute or convalescent COVID-19. DNA of the CDR3: TGCGCCAGCAGCCGGGACAGGGGCTACGAGCAGTACTTC. It encodes CASSRDRGYEQYF.